This T cell receptor (beta chain) was identified in a study of blood T cell repertoires in COVID-19. About the study: Collection of acute and convalescent COVID-19 samples took place in the United States, Italy and Spain.

The V gene lost 4 bases and the J gene lost 10 bases, with 14 bases spanning the gap. The CDR3 length is 13 residues. CDR1 and CDR2 from the germline V gene are LGHDT and YNNKEL (reference sequence). In the authors' workflow: Scientists estimated how many nucleated cells there were by amplifying reference gene primers. The assay was immunoSEQ multiplex PCR, and TCRdb's table has in-frame clones only and misses some. Clone size and the V and J calls come from that table; the DNA yielded D and trimming. The sample lists around 300,000 clones, around nine tenths occurring once. The chain has TRBV3-1 (or the pseudogene TRBV3-2) and TRBJ2-1, with D perhaps TRBD1 (5 bases). The sequencing input was peripheral blood. The TCR was taken from a man in his fifties or sixties with acute or convalescent COVID-19. The CDR3 reads CASSPTPSGEQFF. CDR3 nucleotides: TGTGCCAGCAGCCCAACTCCCTCAGGGGAGCAGTTCTTC.